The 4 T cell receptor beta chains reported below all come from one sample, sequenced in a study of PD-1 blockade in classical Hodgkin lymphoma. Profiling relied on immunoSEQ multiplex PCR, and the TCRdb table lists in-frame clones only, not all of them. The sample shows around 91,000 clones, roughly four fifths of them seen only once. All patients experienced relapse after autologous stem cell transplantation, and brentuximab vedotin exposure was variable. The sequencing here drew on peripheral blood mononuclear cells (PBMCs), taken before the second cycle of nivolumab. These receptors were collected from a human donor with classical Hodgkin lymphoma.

CDR3 protein: CASSLKWGGGQDTQYF. CDR3 nucleotide sequence: TGTGCCAGCAGCTTAAAGTGGGGTGGCGGCCAAGATACGCAGTATTTT. The V call is TRBV7-3, the J call TRBJ2-3; D is unclear. CDR3 length: 16 residues. Germline V lookup: CDR1 SGHTA, CDR2 FQGTGA. The V and J ends lost 1 base and 5 bases respectively, with 16 bases between them. The whole variable domain, remainder taken from reference TRBV7-3 and TRBJ2-3, is GAGVSQTPSNKVTEKGKYVELRCDPISGHTALYWYRQSLGQGPEFLIYFQGTGAADDSGLPNDRFFAVRPEGSVSTLKIQRTERGDSAVYLCASSLKWGGGQDTQYFGPGTRLTVL.

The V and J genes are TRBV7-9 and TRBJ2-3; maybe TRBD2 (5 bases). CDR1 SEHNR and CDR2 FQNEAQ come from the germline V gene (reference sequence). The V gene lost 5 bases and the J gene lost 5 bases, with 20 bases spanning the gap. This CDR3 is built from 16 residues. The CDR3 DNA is TGTGCCAGCAGCCTCGACGGGGTTAGTGGAGGAGATACGCAGTATTTT. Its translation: CASSLDGVSGGDTQYF. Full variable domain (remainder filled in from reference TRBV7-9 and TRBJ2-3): DTGVSQNPRHKITKRGQNVTFRCDPISEHNRLYWYRQTLGQGPEFLTYFQNEAQLEKSRLLSDRFSAERPKGSFSTLEIQRTEQGDSAMYLCASSLDGVSGGDTQYFGPGTRLTVL.

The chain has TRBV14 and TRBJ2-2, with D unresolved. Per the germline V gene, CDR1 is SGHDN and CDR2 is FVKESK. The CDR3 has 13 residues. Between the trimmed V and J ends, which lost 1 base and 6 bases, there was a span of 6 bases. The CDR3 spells CASSQVSSGELFF. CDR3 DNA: TGTGCCAGCAGCCAAGTTTCGTCCGGGGAGCTGTTTTTT. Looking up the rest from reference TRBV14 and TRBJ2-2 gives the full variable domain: EAGVTQFPSHSVIEKGQTVTLRCDPISGHDNLYWYRRVMGKEIKFLLHFVKESKQDESGMPNNRFLAERTGGTYSTLKVQPAELEDSGVYFCASSQVSSGELFFGEGSRLTVL.

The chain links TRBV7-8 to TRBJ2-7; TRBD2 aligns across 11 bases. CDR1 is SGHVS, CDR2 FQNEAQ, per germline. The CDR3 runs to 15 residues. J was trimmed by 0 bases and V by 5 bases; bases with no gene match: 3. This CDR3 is CASSMGLAASYEQYF. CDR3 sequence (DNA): TGTGCCAGCAGCATGGGACTAGCGGCCTCCTACGAGCAGTACTTC.